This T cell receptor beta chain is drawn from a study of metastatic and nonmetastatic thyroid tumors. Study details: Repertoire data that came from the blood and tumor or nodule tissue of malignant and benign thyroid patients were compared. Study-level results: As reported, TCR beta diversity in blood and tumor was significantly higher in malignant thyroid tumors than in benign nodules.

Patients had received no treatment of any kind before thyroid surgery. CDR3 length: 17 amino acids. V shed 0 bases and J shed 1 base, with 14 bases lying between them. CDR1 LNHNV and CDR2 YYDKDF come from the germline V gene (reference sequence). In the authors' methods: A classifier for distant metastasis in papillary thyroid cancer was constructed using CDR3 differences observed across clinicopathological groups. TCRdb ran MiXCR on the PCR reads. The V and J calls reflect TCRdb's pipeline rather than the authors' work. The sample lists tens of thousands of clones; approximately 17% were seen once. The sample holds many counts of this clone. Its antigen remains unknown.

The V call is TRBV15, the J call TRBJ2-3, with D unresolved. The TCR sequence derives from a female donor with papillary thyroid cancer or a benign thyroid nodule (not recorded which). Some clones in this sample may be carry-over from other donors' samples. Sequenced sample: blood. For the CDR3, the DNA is TGTGCCACCAGCAGAGATATGAGTAGCCGACGCACAGATACGCAGTATTTT. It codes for CATSRDMSSRRTDTQYF.